A selection of T cell receptor beta chains follows, all from one sample in a study of a mutant IDH1 vaccine in newly diagnosed glioma. For these TCRs, the target antigens are not known. Measured with immunoSEQ multiplex PCR; TCRdb has only the in-frame clones, and not every one. Of fewer than 45,000 clones in the sample, under 90% were seen once. This specimen was PBMCs, taken from a glioma patient whose treatment included an IDH1 peptide vaccine. These TCRs come from a middle-aged woman with glioma. Some clones in this sample may be carry-over from other donors' samples. CDR3s leave out the opening cysteine and the closing phenylalanine or tryptophan. The D gene is left open where the match is weak.

d_gene: TRBD1; j_gene: TRBJ1-4; len: 12; v_gene: TRBV5-1; CDR3aa: ASSTDTQGGKLF
d_gene: TRBD1; j_gene: TRBJ2-5; len: 13; v_gene: TRBV19; CDR3aa: ASSQWTSGGRTQY
d_gene: .; j_gene: TRBJ2-7; len: 12; v_gene: TRBV5-4; CDR3aa: ASSLVGNTYEQY
d_gene: TRBD1; j_gene: TRBJ1-2; len: 13; v_gene: TRBV2; CDR3aa: ATTIRDSSNYGYT
d_gene: .; j_gene: TRBJ1-5; len: 13; v_gene: TRBV19; CDR3aa: ASSIGQDYYQPQH
d_gene: .; j_gene: TRBJ1-1; len: 11; v_gene: TRBV28; CDR3aa: ASSDSPSSEAF
d_gene: .; j_gene: TRBJ1-1; len: 13; v_gene: TRBV9; CDR3aa: ASSVAPDQSAEAF
d_gene: TRBD1; j_gene: TRBJ1-5; len: 13; v_gene: TRBV6-1; CDR3aa: ASTIIQGAGQPQH
d_gene: .; j_gene: TRBJ2-1; len: 12; v_gene: TRBV6-1; CDR3aa: AGSPGSSYNEQF
d_gene: .; j_gene: TRBJ2-4; len: 11; v_gene: TRBV11-2; CDR3aa: ASSPAPVNIQY
d_gene: .; j_gene: TRBJ2-5; len: 11; v_gene: TRBV10-3; CDR3aa: AISERIRETQY
d_gene: TRBD2; j_gene: TRBJ2-1; len: 14; v_gene: TRBV7-2; CDR3aa: ASSLHVASGGYEQF
d_gene: .; j_gene: TRBJ2-7; len: 13; v_gene: TRBV6-1; CDR3aa: ASSDDDVQTYEQY
d_gene: .; j_gene: TRBJ1-5; len: 12; v_gene: TRBV5-8; CDR3aa: ASSFRMGNQPQH
d_gene: .; j_gene: TRBJ2-4; len: 10; v_gene: TRBV7-8; CDR3aa: ASSLSGNIQY
d_gene: .; j_gene: TRBJ2-5; len: 12; v_gene: TRBV4-2; CDR3aa: ASSQPPQQETQY
d_gene: .; j_gene: TRBJ1-2; len: 10; v_gene: TRBV7-9; CDR3aa: ASSPDPYGYT
d_gene: TRBD2; j_gene: TRBJ2-1; len: 15; v_gene: TRBV4-1; CDR3aa: ASSQDPSGSMNNEQF
d_gene: TRBD1; j_gene: TRBJ1-1; len: 14; v_gene: TRBV4-1; CDR3aa: ASSQDAGQGMGEAF
d_gene: .; j_gene: TRBJ2-7; len: 11; v_gene: TRBV19; CDR3aa: ASSISRRGLLY
d_gene: .; j_gene: TRBJ2-7; len: 11; v_gene: TRBV29-1; CDR3aa: SVPGGDPYEQY
d_gene: TRBD2; j_gene: TRBJ2-3; len: 12; v_gene: TRBV5-1; CDR3aa: ASTETSGTDTQY
d_gene: TRBD1; j_gene: TRBJ1-1; len: 13; v_gene: TRBV5-1; CDR3aa: ASSLATGTGAEAF
d_gene: .; j_gene: TRBJ1-2; len: 14; v_gene: TRBV5-8; CDR3aa: ASSLEGTAFNYGYT
d_gene: .; j_gene: TRBJ1-3; len: 12; v_gene: TRBV6-4; CDR3aa: ASIEGSSGNTIY
d_gene: TRBD1; j_gene: TRBJ1-5; len: 12; v_gene: TRBV6-5; CDR3aa: ASRAQGGNQPQH
d_gene: TRBD2; j_gene: TRBJ2-4; len: 13; v_gene: TRBV5-6; CDR3aa: ASSPRGRVENIQY
d_gene: .; j_gene: TRBJ2-7; len: 14; v_gene: TRBV4-2; CDR3aa: ASSQGLRGSYYEQY
d_gene: .; j_gene: TRBJ1-3; len: 12; v_gene: TRBV28; CDR3aa: ASTPDLSGNTIY
d_gene: .; j_gene: TRBJ2-3; len: 12; v_gene: TRBV6-4; CDR3aa: ASRGPGPTDTQY